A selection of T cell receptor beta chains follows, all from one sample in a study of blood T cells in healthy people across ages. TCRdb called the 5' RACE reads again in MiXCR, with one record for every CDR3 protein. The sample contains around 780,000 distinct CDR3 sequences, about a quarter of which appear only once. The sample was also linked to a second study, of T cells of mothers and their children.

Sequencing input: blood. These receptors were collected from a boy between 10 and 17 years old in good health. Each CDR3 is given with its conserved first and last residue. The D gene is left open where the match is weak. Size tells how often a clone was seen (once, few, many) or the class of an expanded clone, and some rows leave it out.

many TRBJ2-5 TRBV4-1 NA CASSQDLGMSQETQYF TGCGCCAGCAGCCAAGACCTGGGGATGTCACAAGAGACCCAGTACTTC
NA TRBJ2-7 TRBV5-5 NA CASSLLRGPYEQYF TGTGCCAGCAGCTTGTTGCGGGGGCCCTACGAGCAGTACTTC
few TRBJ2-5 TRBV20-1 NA CSARPSETQYF TGCAGTGCTAGACCATCAGAGACCCAGTACTTC
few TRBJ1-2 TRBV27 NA CASAFGPATYYGYTF TGTGCCAGCGCCTTTGGGCCAGCGACTTACTATGGCTACACCTTC
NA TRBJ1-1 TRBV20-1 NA CSAPRNTEAFF TGCAGTGCCCCTAGGAACACTGAAGCTTTCTTT
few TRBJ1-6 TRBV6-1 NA CASRQFANSPLHF TGTGCCAGTAGGCAGTTCGCCAATTCACCCCTCCACTTT
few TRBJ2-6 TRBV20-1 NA CSARSAGSGANVLTF TGCAGTGCTAGATCGGCGGGGTCTGGGGCCAACGTCCTGACTTTC
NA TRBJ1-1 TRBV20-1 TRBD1 CSASPGQVNTEAFF TGCAGTGCTAGCCCCGGACAGGTGAACACTGAAGCTTTCTTT
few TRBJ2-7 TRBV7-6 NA CASSLGTTTGSAEQYF TGTGCCAGCTCCCTTGGGACTACGACAGGGTCAGCCGAGCAGTACTTC
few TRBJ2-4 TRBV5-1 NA CASSLGVVAENIQYF TGCGCCAGCAGCCTAGGGGTAGTTGCGGAAAACATTCAGTACTTC
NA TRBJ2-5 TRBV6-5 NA CASSYSAISGPRETQYF TGTGCCAGCAGTTACTCGGCAATTTCCGGGCCAAGAGAGACCCAGTACTTC
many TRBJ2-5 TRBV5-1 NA CASSPPGTGTQYF TGCGCCAGCAGCCCCCCAGGGACGGGGACCCAGTACTTC
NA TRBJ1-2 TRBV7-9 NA CASRAGSNYGYTF TGTGCCAGCAGAGCCGGATCTAACTATGGCTACACCTTC
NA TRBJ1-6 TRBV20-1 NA CSASPPGPSSYNSPLHF TGCAGTGCTAGTCCCCCGGGCCCTAGCTCCTATAATTCACCCCTCCACTTT